This T cell receptor beta chain was sequenced for a study of T cells in Graves' hyperthyroidism and ophthalmopathy. Only a few counts were recorded for this clonotype. Amplification yielded TCR beta CDR3 regions, with RNA transcripts as the source. HTBI primers were the set used in a first-round RT-PCR of the TCR CDR3. MiXCR, run by TCRdb on the multiplex PCR reads, gives a single entry per CDR3 protein. The sample holds under 350,000 distinct CDR3 sequences; more than 15% are singletons and the top ten take over 50%. This clonotype originated in an older woman with Graves' ophthalmopathy. Specimen: blood.

The CDR3 DNA follows: TGCGCCAGCAGCCATCCTATAGCGGGGGCTGGGGCCAACGTCCTGACTTTC. This sequence encodes CASSHPIAGAGANVLTF. The V gene is TRBV4-3, the J gene TRBJ2-6, with 9 bases that match TRBD2. The CDR3 consists of 17 residues. CDR1 and CDR2 (germline): LGHNA, YSLEER. J gave up 2 bases and V 3 bases, and 5 bases lay outside the gene matches.